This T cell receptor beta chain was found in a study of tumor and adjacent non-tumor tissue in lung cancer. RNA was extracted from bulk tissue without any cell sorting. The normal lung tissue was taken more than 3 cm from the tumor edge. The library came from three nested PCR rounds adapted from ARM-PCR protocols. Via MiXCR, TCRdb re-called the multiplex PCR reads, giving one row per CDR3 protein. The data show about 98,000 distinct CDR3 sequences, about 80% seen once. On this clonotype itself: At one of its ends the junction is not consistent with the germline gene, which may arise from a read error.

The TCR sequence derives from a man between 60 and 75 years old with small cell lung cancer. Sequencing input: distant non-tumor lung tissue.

This CDR3 is CNVARGRIGSTGELFF. Written as DNA, the CDR3 is TGCAACGTTGCAAGGGGTCGGATAGGGAGTACCGGGGAGCTGTTTTTT. The chain uses TRBV29-1 and TRBJ2-2; the D call may be TRBD1 or TRBD2 (5 bases each). Germline-derived CDR1 and CDR2 are SQVTM and ANQGSEA. The CDR3 runs 16 residues.